This T cell receptor (beta chain) was sequenced during a study of cytomegalovirus exposure and HLA in healthy donors. The table came from immunoSEQ multiplex PCR; TCRdb's copy has only in-frame clones and leaves some out. The repertoire consists of 350,000 or so clones, with 80% to 90% occurring once and the leading ten covering roughly 0.8%. Trimming shortened V by 1 base and J by 2 bases, and 8 bases separated the two germline ends. The CDR3 runs 14 residues. Germline V gene lookup returns CDR1 SGHAT and CDR2 FQNNGV. The chain combines TRBV11-2 with TRBJ1-2; D gene unclear. The sample consisted of PBMCs. This TCR was recovered from a woman between 18 and 29 years old in good health and CMV-seronegative. The CDR3 sequence: CASSLGDTNYGYTF. The CDR3 nucleotides are TGTGCCAGCAGCTTAGGAGACACGAACTATGGCTACACCTTC.